This T cell receptor (beta chain) was captured by sequencing in a study of vaccination and CD4 T cells after COVID-19. Study at large: The convalescents, six males and four females, included two who were Hispanic. Once diagnosed, patients had post-COVID samples drawn a median roughly 97 days later (range 35 to 161). Regarding the study as a whole: When vaccine-specific clones from convalescent patients were examined, 304 of 307 were spike mono-reactive.

About this clonotype: The antigen is undetermined.

Treatment meaning: approximately 9-day PBMC culture with coronavirus spike peptide pools or control peptides (ViraFEST assay). When about 10 days of culture had elapsed, CD4+ T cells were isolated by negative selection. Germline lookup yields CDR1 SQVTM and CDR2 ANQGSEA. V dropped 4 bases and J dropped 2 bases, with 12 bases sitting between them. The CDR3 is 13 residues long. The Oncomine TCR Beta short-read assay was applied to DNA of cultured CD4+ T cells. TCRdb re-called the PCR reads through MiXCR, storing one row per CDR3 protein. The sample lists tens of thousands of distinct CDR3 sequences; 40% to 55% were seen once.

The chain uses TRBV29-1 and TRBJ2-7, with D possibly being TRBD2 (7 bases). The specimen comprised CD4+ T cells from blood, cultured in vitro, sampled after SARS-CoV-2 vaccination. The receptor was derived from a human donor who had recovered from COVID-19. The CDR3 coding sequence is TGCAGCGTTGGGGGAGGGGACACCTACGAGCAGTACTTC. It translates to CSVGGGDTYEQYF.